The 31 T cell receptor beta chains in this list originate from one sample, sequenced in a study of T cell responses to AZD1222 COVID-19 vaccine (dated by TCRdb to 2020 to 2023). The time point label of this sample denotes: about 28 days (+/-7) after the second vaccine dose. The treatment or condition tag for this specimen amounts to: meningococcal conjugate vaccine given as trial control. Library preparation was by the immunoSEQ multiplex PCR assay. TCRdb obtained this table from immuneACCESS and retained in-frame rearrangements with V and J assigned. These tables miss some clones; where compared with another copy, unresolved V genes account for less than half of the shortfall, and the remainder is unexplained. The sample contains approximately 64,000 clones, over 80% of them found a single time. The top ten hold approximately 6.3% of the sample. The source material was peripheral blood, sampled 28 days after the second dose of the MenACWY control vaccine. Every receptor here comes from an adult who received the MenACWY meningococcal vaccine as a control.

CDR3 coding DNA: TGTGCCAGCAGCGGGGGACTAGCGGTTGGCTACGAGCAGTACTTC. It encodes CASSGGLAVGYEQYF. The chain carries TRBV9 and TRBJ2-7; 11 nucleotides line up with TRBD2. After removal of 3 bases from V and 3 bases from J, the junction contained 5 bases not matched to a gene. Germline CDR1 reads SGDLS; CDR2 reads YYNGEE. This CDR3 has 15 residues.

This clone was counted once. CDR3 amino acids: CASSTLDSSGNTIYF. CDR3 DNA: TGTGCCAGCAGCACCTTAGACAGCTCTGGAAACACCATATATTTT. V usage is TRBV5-5 and J usage is TRBJ1-3; D may be TRBD1 (5 bases). Trimming took 4 bases from V and 0 from J, leaving 11 bases between them. The CDR3 runs to 15 residues. Germline V gene lookup returns CDR1 SGHKS and CDR2 YYEKEE (reference sequence).

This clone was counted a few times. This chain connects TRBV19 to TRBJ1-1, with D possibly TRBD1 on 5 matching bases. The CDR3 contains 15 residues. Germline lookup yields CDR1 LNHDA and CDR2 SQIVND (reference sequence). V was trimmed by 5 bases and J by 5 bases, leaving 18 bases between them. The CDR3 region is CASSPRPGRGTEAFF. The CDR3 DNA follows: TGTGCCAGTAGTCCGAGACCAGGGAGAGGGACTGAAGCTTTCTTT.

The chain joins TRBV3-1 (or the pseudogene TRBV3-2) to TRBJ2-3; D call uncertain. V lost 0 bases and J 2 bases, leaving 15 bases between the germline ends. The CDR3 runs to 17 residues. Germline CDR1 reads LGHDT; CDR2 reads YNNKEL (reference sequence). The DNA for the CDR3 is TGTGCCAGCAGCCAAGAATTCCGCCAGTCGAACACAGATACGCAGTATTTT. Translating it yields CASSQEFRQSNTDTQYF.

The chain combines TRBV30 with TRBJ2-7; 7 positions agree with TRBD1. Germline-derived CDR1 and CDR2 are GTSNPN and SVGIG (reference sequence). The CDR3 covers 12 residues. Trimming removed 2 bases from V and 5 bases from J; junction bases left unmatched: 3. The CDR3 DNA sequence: TGTGCCTGGAGTACCGACAGGGACGAGCAGTACTTC. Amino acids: CAWSTDRDEQYF.

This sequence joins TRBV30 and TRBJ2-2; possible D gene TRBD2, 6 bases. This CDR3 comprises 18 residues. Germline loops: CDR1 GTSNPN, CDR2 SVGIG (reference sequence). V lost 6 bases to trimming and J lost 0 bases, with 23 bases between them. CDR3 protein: CACRFFPASASNTGELFF. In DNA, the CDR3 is TGTGCCTGCCGTTTTTTTCCGGCTAGCGCTTCGAACACCGGGGAGCTGTTTTTT.

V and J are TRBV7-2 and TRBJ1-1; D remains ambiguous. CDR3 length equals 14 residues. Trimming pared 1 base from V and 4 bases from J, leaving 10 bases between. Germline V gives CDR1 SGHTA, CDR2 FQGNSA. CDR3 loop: CASSLVQGGTEAFF. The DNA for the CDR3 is TGTGCCAGCAGCTTAGTCCAAGGTGGCACTGAAGCTTTCTTT.

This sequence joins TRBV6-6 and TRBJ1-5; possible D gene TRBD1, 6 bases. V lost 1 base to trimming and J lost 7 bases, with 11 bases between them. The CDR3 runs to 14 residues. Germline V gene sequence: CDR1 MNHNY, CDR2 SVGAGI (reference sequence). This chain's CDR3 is CASSYWDTEQPQHF. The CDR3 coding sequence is TGTGCCAGCAGTTACTGGGACACGGAACAGCCCCAGCATTTT.

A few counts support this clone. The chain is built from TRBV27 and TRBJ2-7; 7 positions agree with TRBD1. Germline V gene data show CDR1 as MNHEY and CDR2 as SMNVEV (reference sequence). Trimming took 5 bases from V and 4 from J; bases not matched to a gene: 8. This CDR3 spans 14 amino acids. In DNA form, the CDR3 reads TGTGCCAGCAGTCCAGGGACAGTTTTTTACGAGCAGTACTTC. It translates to CASSPGTVFYEQYF.

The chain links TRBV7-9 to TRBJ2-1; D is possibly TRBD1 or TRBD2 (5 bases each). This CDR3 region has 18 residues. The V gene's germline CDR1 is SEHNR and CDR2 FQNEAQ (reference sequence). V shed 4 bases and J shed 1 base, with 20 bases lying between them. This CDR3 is CASSSQGAGGRSYNEQFF. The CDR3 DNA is TGTGCCAGCAGCTCGCAGGGTGCAGGAGGACGGTCCTACAATGAGCAGTTCTTC.

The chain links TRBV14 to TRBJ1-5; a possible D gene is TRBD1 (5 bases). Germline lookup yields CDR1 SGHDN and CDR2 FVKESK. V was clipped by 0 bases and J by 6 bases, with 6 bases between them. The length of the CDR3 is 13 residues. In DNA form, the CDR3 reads TGTGCCAGCAGCCAAGACGGGGGTCAGCCCCAGCATTTT. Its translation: CASSQDGGQPQHF.

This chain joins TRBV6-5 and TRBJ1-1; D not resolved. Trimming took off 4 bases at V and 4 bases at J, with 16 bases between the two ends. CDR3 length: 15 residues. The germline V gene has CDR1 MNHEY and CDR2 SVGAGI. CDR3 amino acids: CASSSNLLGGTEAFF. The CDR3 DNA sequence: TGTGCCAGCAGTTCGAATTTACTAGGAGGCACTGAAGCTTTCTTT.

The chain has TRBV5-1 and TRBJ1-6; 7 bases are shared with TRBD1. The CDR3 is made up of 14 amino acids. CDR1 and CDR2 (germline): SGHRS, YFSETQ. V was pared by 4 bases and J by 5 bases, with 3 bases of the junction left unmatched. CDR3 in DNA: TGCGCCAGCAGCACCGGGACAGATAATTCACCCCTCCACTTT. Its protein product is CASSTGTDNSPLHF. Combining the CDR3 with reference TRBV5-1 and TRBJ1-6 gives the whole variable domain KAGVTQTPRYLIKTRGQQVTLSCSPISGHRSVSWYQQTPGQGLQFLFEYFSETQRNKGNFPGRFSGRQFSNSRSEMNVSTLELGDSALYLCASSTGTDNSPLHFGNGTRLTVT.

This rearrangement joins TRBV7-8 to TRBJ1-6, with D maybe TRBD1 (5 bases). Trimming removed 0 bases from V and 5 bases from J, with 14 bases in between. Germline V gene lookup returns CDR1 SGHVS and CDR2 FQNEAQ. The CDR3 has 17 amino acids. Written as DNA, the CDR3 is TGTGCCAGCAGCTTAGCATCCGGGACGGCTAATAATTCACCCCTCCACTTT. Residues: CASSLASGTANNSPLHF.

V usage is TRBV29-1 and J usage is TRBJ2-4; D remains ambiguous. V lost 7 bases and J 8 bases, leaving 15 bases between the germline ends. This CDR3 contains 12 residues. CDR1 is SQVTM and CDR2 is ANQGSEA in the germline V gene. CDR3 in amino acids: CSAEDYGDIQYF. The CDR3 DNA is TGCAGCGCCGAGGATTACGGTGACATTCAGTACTTC.

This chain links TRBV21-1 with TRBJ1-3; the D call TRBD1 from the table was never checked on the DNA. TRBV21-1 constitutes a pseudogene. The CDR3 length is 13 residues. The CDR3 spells CASGTSAGNTIYF. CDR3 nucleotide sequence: TGTGCCAGCGGGACATCAGCGGGAAACACCATATATTTT.

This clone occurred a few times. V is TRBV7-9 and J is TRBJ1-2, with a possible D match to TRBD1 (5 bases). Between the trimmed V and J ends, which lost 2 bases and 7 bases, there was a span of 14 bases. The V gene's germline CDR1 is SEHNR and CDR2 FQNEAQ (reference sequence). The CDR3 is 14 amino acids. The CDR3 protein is CASSLRLDTGGYTF. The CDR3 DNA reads TGTGCCAGCAGCTTACGTCTCGATACAGGTGGCTACACCTTC.

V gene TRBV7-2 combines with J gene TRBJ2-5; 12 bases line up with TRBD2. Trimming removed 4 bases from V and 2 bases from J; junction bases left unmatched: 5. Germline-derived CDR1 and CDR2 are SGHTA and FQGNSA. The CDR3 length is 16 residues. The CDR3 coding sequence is TGTGCCAGCAGCTCCTCCGGACTAGCGGGACAAGAGACCCAGTACTTC. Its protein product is CASSSSGLAGQETQYF.

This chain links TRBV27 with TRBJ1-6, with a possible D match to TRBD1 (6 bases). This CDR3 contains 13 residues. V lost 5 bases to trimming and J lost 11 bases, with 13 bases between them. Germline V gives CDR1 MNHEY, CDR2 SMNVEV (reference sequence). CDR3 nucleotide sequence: TGTGCCAGCAGTCCTACAGGGAATCCACCCCTCCACTTT. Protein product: CASSPTGNPPLHF.

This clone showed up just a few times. CDR3 in DNA: TGTGCCAGCAGTTACCTTGAGACAGGGGGTTTTAATCAGCCCCAGCATTTT. This sequence encodes CASSYLETGGFNQPQHF. The chain uses TRBV6-2 or TRBV6-3 and TRBJ1-5; TRBD1 agrees at 9 bases. With 2 bases clipped from V and 4 bases from J, the junction kept 9 bases outside the gene matches. The CDR3 is 17 amino acids. Germline V gene data show CDR1 as MNHEY and CDR2 as SVGEGT.

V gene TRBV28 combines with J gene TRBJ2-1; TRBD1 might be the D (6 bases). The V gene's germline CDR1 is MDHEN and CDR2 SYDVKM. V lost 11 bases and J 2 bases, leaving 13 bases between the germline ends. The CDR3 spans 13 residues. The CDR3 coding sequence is TGTGCCGTGGGCAGGGGAACCTACAATGAGCAGTTCTTC. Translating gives CAVGRGTYNEQFF.

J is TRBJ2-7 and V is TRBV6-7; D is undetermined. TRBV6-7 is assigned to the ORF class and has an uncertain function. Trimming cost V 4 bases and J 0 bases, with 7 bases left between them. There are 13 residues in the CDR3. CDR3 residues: CASSFKSSYEQYF. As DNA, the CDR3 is TGTGCCAGCAGTTTCAAAAGCTCCTACGAGCAGTACTTC.

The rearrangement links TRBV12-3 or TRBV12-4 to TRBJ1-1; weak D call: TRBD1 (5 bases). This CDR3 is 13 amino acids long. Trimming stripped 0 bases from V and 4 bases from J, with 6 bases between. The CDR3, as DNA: TGTGCCAGCAGTTTAGCTGGGGGCACTGAAGCTTTCTTT. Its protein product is CASSLAGGTEAFF.

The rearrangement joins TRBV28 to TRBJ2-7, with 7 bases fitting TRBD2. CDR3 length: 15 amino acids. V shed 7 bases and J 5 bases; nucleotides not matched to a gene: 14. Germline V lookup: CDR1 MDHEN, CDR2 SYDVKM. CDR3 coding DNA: TGTGCCAGCACTCCAAGGGTGGGAGGGAATAACGAGCAGTACTTC. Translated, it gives CASTPRVGGNNEQYF.

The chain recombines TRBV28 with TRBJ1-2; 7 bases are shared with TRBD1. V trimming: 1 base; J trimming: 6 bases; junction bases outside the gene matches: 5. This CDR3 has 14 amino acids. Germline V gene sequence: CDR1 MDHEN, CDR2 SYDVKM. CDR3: CASSLYRTGDGYTF. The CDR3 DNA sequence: TGTGCCAGCAGTTTATACCGGACAGGAGATGGCTACACCTTC.

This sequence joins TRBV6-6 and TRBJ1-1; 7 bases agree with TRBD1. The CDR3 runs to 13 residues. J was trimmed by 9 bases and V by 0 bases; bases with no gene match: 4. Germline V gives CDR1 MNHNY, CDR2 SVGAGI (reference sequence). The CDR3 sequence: CASSYSRDSKAFF. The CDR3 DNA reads TGTGCCAGCAGTTACTCGAGGGACAGCAAAGCTTTCTTT.

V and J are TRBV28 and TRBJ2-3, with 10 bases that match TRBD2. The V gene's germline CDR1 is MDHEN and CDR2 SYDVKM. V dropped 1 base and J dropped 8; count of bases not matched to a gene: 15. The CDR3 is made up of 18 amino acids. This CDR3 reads CASSLFRGGLAGVGTQYF. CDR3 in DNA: TGTGCCAGCAGTTTATTTCGTGGCGGGCTAGCGGGAGTGGGTACGCAGTATTTT. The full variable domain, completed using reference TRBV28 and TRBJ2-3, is DVKVTQSSRYLVKRTGEKVFLECVQDMDHENMFWYRQDPGLGLRLIYFSYDVKMKEKGDIPEGYSVSREKKERFSLILESASTNQTSMYLCASSLFRGGLAGVGTQYFGPGTRLTVL.

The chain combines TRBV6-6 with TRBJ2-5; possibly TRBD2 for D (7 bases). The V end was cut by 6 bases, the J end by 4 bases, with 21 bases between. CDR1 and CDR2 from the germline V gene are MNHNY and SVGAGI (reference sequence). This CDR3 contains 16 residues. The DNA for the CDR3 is TGTGCCAGCAGCCACCTCCGGGGGGCTGTAGGAGAGACCCAGTACTTC. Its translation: CASSHLRGAVGETQYF.

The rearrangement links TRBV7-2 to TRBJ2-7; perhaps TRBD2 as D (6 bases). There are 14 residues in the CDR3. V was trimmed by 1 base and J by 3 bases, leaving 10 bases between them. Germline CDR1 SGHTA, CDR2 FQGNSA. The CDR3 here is CASSLGGRNYEQYF. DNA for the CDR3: TGTGCCAGCAGCTTAGGTGGGAGGAACTACGAGCAGTACTTC.

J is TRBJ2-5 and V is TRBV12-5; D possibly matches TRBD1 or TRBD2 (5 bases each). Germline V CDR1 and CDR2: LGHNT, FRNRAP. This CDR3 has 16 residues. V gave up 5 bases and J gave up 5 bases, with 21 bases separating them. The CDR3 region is CASGLTARDGRETQYF. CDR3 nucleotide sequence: TGTGCTAGTGGTCTTACGGCTCGGGACGGTCGGGAGACCCAGTACTTC.

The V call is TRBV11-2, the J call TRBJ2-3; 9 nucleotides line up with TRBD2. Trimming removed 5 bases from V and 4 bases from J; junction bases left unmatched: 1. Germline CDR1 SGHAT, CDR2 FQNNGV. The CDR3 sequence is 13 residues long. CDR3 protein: CASSIAGADTQYF. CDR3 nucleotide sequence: TGTGCCAGCAGCATAGCGGGAGCAGATACGCAGTATTTT.